What follows are 32 T cell receptor beta chains derived from one specimen sequenced in a study of T cell responses to AZD1222 COVID-19 vaccine. Profiled with immunoSEQ multiplex PCR; TCRdb holds only in-frame clones, not every one. Altogether 130,000 or so clones are present, roughly 93% being singletons, with the ten largest covering 6.6%. Material: peripheral blood, obtained on day 0 of AZD1222 vaccination. The receptor source for this set is an adult in good health.

This clone was seen once. V and J are TRBV11-1 and TRBJ2-1, with 7 nucleotides matching TRBD2. This CDR3 comprises 15 residues. Germline loops: CDR1 SGHAT, CDR2 FQDESV (reference sequence). The V segment lost 1 base and the J segment 4 bases; nucleotides outside the gene matches: 4. The CDR3: CASSLGASGYNEQFF. As DNA, the CDR3 is TGTGCCAGCAGCTTAGGGGCTAGCGGATACAATGAGCAGTTCTTC.

The CDR3 coding sequence is TGTGCCAGCAGTTACGGTGGGGGCTACACCTTC. Protein product: CASSYGGGYTF. J is TRBJ1-2 and V is TRBV6-5, with D unclear. Trimming shortened V by 2 bases and J by 8 bases, and 6 bases separated the two germline ends. The germline V gene has CDR1 MNHEY and CDR2 SVGAGI. CDR3 length: 11 amino acids.

Here the CDR3 DNA reads TGTGCCAGCTCACCGACCTTGGACAGGGGAAACACTGAAGCTTTCTTT. Encoded protein: CASSPTLDRGNTEAFF. This chain links TRBV18 with TRBJ1-1, with 9 nucleotides matching TRBD1. Per germline, CDR1 KGHSH and CDR2 LQKENI. The CDR3 runs to 16 residues. The V and J ends lost 3 bases and 2 bases, in that order; junction bases with no gene match: 7.

The chain carries TRBV6-2 or TRBV6-3 and TRBJ1-2; D gene uncertain. The CDR3 covers 11 residues. Germline CDR1 MNHEY, CDR2 SVGEGT. With 5 bases removed from V and 6 bases from J, the gap between germline ends came to 7 bases. CDR3 residues: CASSPLNGYTF. For the CDR3, the DNA is TGTGCCAGCAGTCCCCTCAATGGCTACACCTTC.

The J gene is TRBJ2-5, the V gene TRBV19; D could derive from TRBD1 or TRBD2 (5 bases each). Between the trimmed V and J ends, which lost 4 bases and 0 bases, there was a span of 12 bases. The CDR3 is made up of 15 amino acids. Germline CDR1 and CDR2: LNHDA and SQIVND (reference sequence). The CDR3 DNA follows: TGTGCCAGTAGTAGCCGGGACCGATACCAAGAGACCCAGTACTTC. Amino acids: CASSSRDRYQETQYF.

The chain has TRBV9 and TRBJ2-3, with TRBD2 identical over 13 bases. The V segment lost 6 bases and the J segment 1 base; nucleotides outside the gene matches: 5. The germline gives CDR1 SGDLS, CDR2 YYNGEE. The CDR3 has 16 residues. CDR3 DNA: TGTGCCAGCAACCGAGGGACTAGCGGGGGCACAGATACGCAGTATTTT. Amino acids: CASNRGTSGGTDTQYF. Together with reference TRBV9 and TRBJ2-3, the CDR3 gives the full variable domain: DSGVTQTPKHLITATGQRVTLRCSPRSGDLSVYWYQQSLDQGLQFLIQYYNGEERAKGNILERFSAQQFPDLHSELNLSSLELGDSALYFCASNRGTSGGTDTQYFGPGTRLTVL.

The rearrangement joins TRBV14 to TRBJ1-5, with 10 nucleotides matching TRBD1. The V and J ends lost 4 bases and 5 bases, in that order; junction bases with no gene match: 8. The CDR3 sequence is 16 residues long. Looked up from germline, CDR1 is SGHDN and CDR2 is FVKESK. This CDR3 is CASSPLQGQGHQPQHF. The CDR3 bases are TGTGCCAGCAGCCCCCTACAGGGACAGGGGCATCAGCCCCAGCATTTT.

The rearrangement joins TRBV6-5 to TRBJ1-2, with D hard to call. V was pared by 5 bases and J by 8 bases, with 12 bases between. CDR3 size: 12 residues. CDR1 and CDR2 (germline): MNHEY, SVGAGI. CDR3 in DNA: TGTGCCAGCAGTACGCCGTCCGGCGGCTACACCTTC. Amino acids: CASSTPSGGYTF.

This rearrangement joins TRBV27 to TRBJ2-7; no definite D call. CDR1 is MNHEY and CDR2 is SMNVEV in the germline V gene (reference sequence). CDR3 length: 15 amino acids. Trimming left V 5 bases short and J 5 bases short, with 19 bases between. The CDR3 spells CASSPRVASLDEQYF. Written as DNA, the CDR3 is TGTGCCAGCAGTCCCCGGGTGGCCTCTTTAGACGAGCAGTACTTC.

The rearrangement links TRBV7-3 to TRBJ1-1; D is perhaps TRBD1 (6 bases). In germline, CDR1 is SGHTA, CDR2 FQGTGA. Trimming took 5 bases from V and 1 from J, leaving 14 bases between them. CDR3 size: 15 residues. The chain's CDR3 is CASSTMDSQNTEAFF. CDR3 in DNA: TGTGCCAGCAGCACTATGGACAGTCAGAACACTGAAGCTTTCTTT.

This chain joins TRBV2 and TRBJ1-6; no clear D gene. The CDR3 contains 14 residues. The V gene lost 3 bases and the J gene lost 7 bases, with 10 bases spanning the gap. Germline-derived CDR1 and CDR2 are SNHLY and FYNNEI. This CDR3 reads CASSELSPNSPLHF. The CDR3 DNA sequence: TGTGCCAGCAGTGAGTTGTCCCCGAATTCACCCCTCCACTTT. The full variable domain, its missing parts supplied by reference TRBV2 and TRBJ1-6, is EPEVTQTPSHQVTQMGQEVILRCVPISNHLYFYWYRQILGQKVEFLVSFYNNEISEKSEIFDDQFSVERPDGSNFTLKIRSTKLEDSAMYFCASSELSPNSPLHFGNGTRLTVT.

The rearrangement links TRBV27 to TRBJ1-4; D not resolved. The CDR3 covers 12 residues. CDR1 and CDR2 (germline): MNHEY, SMNVEV (reference sequence). Trimming removed 6 bases at V and 5 bases at J, with 7 bases between. The CDR3 loop reads CASRTGNEKLFF. The CDR3 DNA is TGTGCCAGCAGGACCGGGAATGAAAAACTGTTTTTT.

The chain has TRBV28 and TRBJ1-5, with D uncertain. Germline lookup yields CDR1 MDHEN and CDR2 SYDVKM. Between the trimmed V and J ends, which lost 3 bases and 2 bases, there was a span of 8 bases. This CDR3 spans 14 amino acids. Here the CDR3 DNA reads TGTGCCAGCAGTTTTAGGAGGGGCAATCAGCCCCAGCATTTT. This codes for CASSFRRGNQPQHF.

The genes are TRBV7-2 and TRBJ2-7, with 9 nucleotides matching TRBD2. Germline CDR1 and CDR2: SGHTA and FQGNSA. The CDR3 is 15 residues long. The V gene end was trimmed by 1 base and the J gene end by 4 bases; junction bases not matched to a gene: 5. CDR3 nucleotides: TGTGCCAGCAGCTTAGGGTCTAGCGGGACGTACGAGCAGTACTTC. Amino acid sequence: CASSLGSSGTYEQYF.

The CDR3 DNA reads as TGTGCCAGCTCACCTGCTAGGGTCCAAGAGACCCAGTACTTC. Protein product: CASSPARVQETQYF. V usage is TRBV18 and J usage is TRBJ2-5, with D uncertain. Per germline, CDR1 KGHSH and CDR2 LQKENI. CDR3 length equals 14 residues. With 3 bases removed from V and 1 base from J, the gap between germline ends came to 9 bases.

This clone has more than one count but fewer than ten. V gene TRBV12-3 or TRBV12-4 combines with J gene TRBJ1-2; D unclear. Trimming stripped 3 bases from V and 9 bases from J, with 14 bases between. The CDR3 covers 13 residues. CDR3 sequence (DNA): TGTGCCAGCAGTTTTGGAACCTCCGGGCGCTACACCTTC. Translating it yields CASSFGTSGRYTF.

The chain employs TRBV15 and TRBJ2-7; 11 bases fit TRBD1. There are 15 residues in the CDR3. The junction had 2 bases not matched to a gene; V was cut back by 1 base and J by 3 bases. The germline CDR1 and CDR2 sequences are LNHNV and YYDKDF (reference sequence). The CDR3, as DNA: TGTGCCACCAGCAGAGGAGGGACAGGGGGCTACGAGCAGTACTTC. It specifies CATSRGGTGGYEQYF.

Only a few counts were recorded for this clone. This chain connects TRBV2 to TRBJ2-5, with D possibly matching TRBD2 (7 bases). The V and J ends lost 10 bases and 5 bases respectively, with 17 bases between them. The length of the CDR3 is 13 residues. Germline CDR1 reads SNHLY; CDR2 reads FYNNEI. CDR3 in DNA: TGTGCCACCTCGGGGGGCTTGTTGGAGACCCAGTACTTC. Translation: CATSGGLLETQYF.

A single count supports this clone. Additional DNA sequences in this sample encode the identical CDR3. The V gene is TRBV18, the J gene TRBJ1-5; D might be TRBD1 (6 bases). Per germline, CDR1 KGHSH and CDR2 LQKENI. V lost 6 bases, J lost 4 bases, and 10 bases lay in between. The CDR3 consists of 13 residues. The DNA for the CDR3 is TGTGCCAGCTCCCCCGGACAGAATCAGCCCCAGCATTTT. Amino acid sequence: CASSPGQNQPQHF. The whole variable domain, filled in from reference TRBV18 and TRBJ1-5, reads NAGVMQNPRHLVRRRGQEARLRCSPMKGHSHVYWYRQLPEEGLKFMVYLQKENIIDESGMPKERFSAEFPKEGPSILRIQQVVRGDSAAYFCASSPGQNQPQHFGDGTRLSIL.

This rearrangement joins TRBV2 to TRBJ2-1, with 9 bases fitting TRBD1. The CDR3 has 14 amino acids. Germline trimming cut 6 bases from V and 5 bases from J; bases unmatched to any gene: 5. Germline loops: CDR1 SNHLY, CDR2 FYNNEI. CDR3 bases: TGTGCCAGCAGGGACAGGGGTTGGGACAATGAGCAGTTCTTC. This codes for CASRDRGWDNEQFF.

The J gene is TRBJ2-7, the V gene TRBV12-5; no reliable D call. The CDR3 totals 12 residues. Germline values: CDR1 LGHNT, CDR2 FRNRAP. V was pared by 0 bases and J by 5 bases, with 5 bases between. The CDR3 DNA reads TGTGCTAGTGGTTTGGTCCCCCACGAGCAGTACTTC. The encoded protein is CASGLVPHEQYF.

The chain couples TRBV6-4 to TRBJ1-5; D gene unclear. Deletions cut 8 bases from V and 1 base from J, with 21 bases between. This CDR3 has 17 residues. From germline, CDR1 is MRHNA and CDR2 SNTAGT. The CDR3 sequence: CASEITGAGLSNQPQHF. CDR3 bases: TGTGCCAGCGAAATCACGGGAGCAGGCCTAAGCAATCAGCCCCAGCATTTT.

The gene calls are TRBV6-6 and TRBJ2-5; D remains unclear. Trimming removed 1 base from V and 2 bases from J, with 8 bases in between. CDR1 is MNHNY, CDR2 SVGAGI, per germline (reference sequence). This CDR3 region has 14 residues. The DNA for the CDR3 is TGTGCCAGCAGTTACTTAGGGTCGCAAGAGACCCAGTACTTC. This gives the protein CASSYLGSQETQYF.

The chain carries TRBV19 and TRBJ1-2; 11 positions agree with TRBD1. The CDR3 consists of 16 residues. The V gene end was trimmed by 6 bases and the J gene end by 7 bases; junction bases not matched to a gene: 13. The germline V gene has CDR1 LNHDA and CDR2 SQIVND (reference sequence). The CDR3 DNA reads as TGTGCCAGTAGGGGTGGACAGGGGGCCCGGAATAGTGGCTACACCTTC. Translating gives CASRGGQGARNSGYTF.

The chain employs TRBV14 and TRBJ2-1, with TRBD2 identical over 12 bases. The J segment lost 4 bases and the V segment lost 1 base, leaving 5 bases of the junction unmatched. The CDR3 totals 17 residues. The germline CDR1 and CDR2 sequences are SGHDN and FVKESK. Here the CDR3 reads CASSQVSGLAGYNEQFF. The CDR3 DNA follows: TGTGCCAGCAGCCAAGTCTCGGGACTAGCGGGTTACAATGAGCAGTTCTTC.

The V and J genes are TRBV2 and TRBJ2-1; the D is unclear. With 10 bases removed from V and 7 bases from J, the gap between germline ends came to 20 bases. The CDR3 is 14 residues long. Germline V gene lookup returns CDR1 SNHLY and CDR2 FYNNEI. The CDR3: CATSKESINNEQFF. For the CDR3, the DNA is TGTGCCACCTCGAAAGAGTCTATTAATAATGAGCAGTTCTTC.

This chain uses TRBV18 with TRBJ2-1; 9 positions agree with TRBD1. In germline, CDR1 is KGHSH, CDR2 LQKENI. The CDR3 sequence is 15 residues long. V dropped 5 bases and J dropped 7; count of bases not matched to a gene: 9. The CDR3 coding sequence is TGTGCCAGCTCAATTGGGAGACAGGGGGTTAATGAGCAGTTCTTC. Its protein product is CASSIGRQGVNEQFF.

The V and J genes are TRBV2 and TRBJ2-3; D may be TRBD2 (5 bases). Germline CDR1 SNHLY, CDR2 FYNNEI. This CDR3 has 12 amino acids. The V end was cut by 3 bases, the J end by 4 bases, with 5 bases between. This chain's CDR3 is CASSEEADTQYF. In nucleotides, the CDR3 is TGTGCCAGCAGTGAGGAGGCAGATACGCAGTATTTT. Together with reference TRBV2 and TRBJ2-3, the CDR3 gives the full variable domain: EPEVTQTPSHQVTQMGQEVILRCVPISNHLYFYWYRQILGQKVEFLVSFYNNEISEKSEIFDDQFSVERPDGSNFTLKIRSTKLEDSAMYFCASSEEADTQYFGPGTRLTVL.

The chain carries TRBV29-1 and TRBJ1-2; D is uncertain. Germline CDR1 is SQVTM and CDR2 is ANQGSEA. The CDR3 contains 19 residues. The V gene lost 3 bases and the J gene lost 5 bases, with 31 bases spanning the gap. The CDR3 protein is CSVEVPSPPGRRGFYGYTF. CDR3 DNA sequence: TGCAGCGTTGAGGTCCCGAGCCCCCCTGGACGAAGAGGATTTTATGGCTACACCTTC.

The chain couples TRBV28 to TRBJ1-5; possible D gene TRBD1, 5 bases. V lost 3 bases to trimming and J lost 4 bases, with 16 bases between them. The germline V gene encodes CDR1 MDHEN and CDR2 SYDVKM. The CDR3 runs 16 residues. The CDR3 nucleotides are TGTGCCAGCAGTTTCTATTCTGGAGGGGAAAATCAGCCCCAGCATTTT. Residues: CASSFYSGGENQPQHF.

The V gene is TRBV9, the J gene TRBJ2-1; D remains unclear. V lost 1 base and J lost 0, with 11 bases in between. CDR1 and CDR2 from the germline V gene are SGDLS and YYNGEE. The CDR3 contains 16 residues. The CDR3 nucleotides are TGTGCCAGCAGCGTAATGGGCACCCGCTCCTACAATGAGCAGTTCTTC. As protein: CASSVMGTRSYNEQFF.

This sequence joins TRBV20-1 and TRBJ2-1, with 8 nucleotides matching TRBD2. The germline CDR1 and CDR2 sequences are DFQATT and SNEGSKA (reference sequence). The V and J ends lost 3 bases and 6 bases, in that order; junction bases with no gene match: 7. CDR3 length: 14 amino acids. The CDR3 spells CSASRASGSNEQFF. Written as DNA, the CDR3 is TGCAGTGCTAGTCGGGCCAGCGGGAGCAATGAGCAGTTCTTC.